This TCR beta chain was observed in a study of cytomegalovirus exposure and HLA in healthy donors. Study conclusions and caveats: Reportedly, HLA-A and HLA-B alleles of most subjects were accurately predicted from TCR beta. In a later analysis, most CMV-associated TCR beta chains appeared HLA-restricted. The classifier, whose performance was assessed in both the original and validation cohorts, reportedly diagnosed cytomegalovirus status with high specificity and sensitivity.

CDR1 is SGHRS and CDR2 is YFSETQ in the germline V gene. CDR3 length equals 15 residues. The V gene end was trimmed by 4 bases and the J gene end by 4 bases; junction bases not matched to a gene: 11. The study ran its PCR with 60 Vbeta and 13 Jbeta primers. The data were produced by immunoSEQ multiplex PCR, yet TCRdb's version contains in-frame clones alone and is incomplete. Of 120,000 or so clones in the sample, over 65% were seen once. Remarks on this clone: Its matching antigen is unknown.

Specimen: PBMCs. The J gene is TRBJ2-7, the V gene TRBV5-1, with TRBD2 matching over 7 bases. This TCR was sampled from a man aged 30 to 39 in good health and CMV-seropositive. CDR3 DNA sequence: TGCGCCAGCAGCGCGAAAAGCGGGATAGATTACGAGCAGTACTTC. Its protein is CASSAKSGIDYEQYF.